Sequencing of this T cell receptor beta chain was carried out in a study of brain T cells in children with intractable seizures (TCRdb year 2021). At the level of the whole study: Resected brain tissue from approximately 55 pediatric epilepsy surgery cases was first screened for immune gene transcripts using a NanoString immunology panel. Of the approximately 12 selected surgery cases, pre-surgery blood was also sequenced for eight, so four had brain tissue only.

Interpreted using the paper, the time point label stands for: resected brain tissue, or blood drawn just prior to surgery. Surgery cases with the highest brain T cell transcript signatures were selected for TCR beta chain sequencing of brain tissue and, where available, blood. Before surgery, the patients had been given at least one anti-epileptic drug. TCR-sequenced patients were children with drug-resistant epilepsy due to tuberous sclerosis complex, focal cortical dysplasia, Rasmussen encephalitis or hemimegalencephaly. Blood samples were collected immediately before the epilepsy surgery. The Monarch genomic DNA purification kit was used to extract bulk genomic DNA from unsorted brain tissue and from whole blood. What the research found in general, with its limitations: Viral specificity was inferred solely from CDR3 sequence similarity, and the HCMV serostatus of the patients was not known. Because pre- and post-surgery blood were sequenced to different depths, clones absent from the pre-surgery sample may reflect undersampling.

About this clone itself: Its antigen remains undetermined. Per-base quality was not reported, and no clone a single base away is much larger than it.

TCR beta chain sequences were generated from genomic DNA using the immunoSEQ assay. The source study handled its data this way. CDR3 sequences that did not begin with the conserved framework cysteine at position 104 were removed manually. Clonality was calculated as one minus the normalized Shannon's Diversity Index, with values ranging from 0 (maximal diversity) to 1 (oligoclonal). To check whether a given CDR3 had different frequencies in two samples, for example brain versus blood, chi-squared comparison-of-proportions tests were used. Public clonotypes were found through immuneACCESS searches, while the VDJdb browser was used to judge similarity to known antiviral clonotypes. In TCRdb, the immuneACCESS table is reduced to in-frame sequences with V and J assigned. These tables do not hold every clone; where another copy was compared, an unresolved V gene accounts for under half, and the others remain unexplained. Clonal size and the V and J genes are those of that table, whereas D and trimming came from the DNA. This sample gives over 95,000 clones in total; roughly 92% of them show up just once. Jointly, the top ten make up 3.5% to 4% of the sample.

The germline V gene (reference sequence) specifies MNHEY as CDR1 and SMNVEV as CDR2. Deletion took 3 bases off V and 8 bases off J, with a span of 13 bases between the germline ends. Counted from cysteine to phenylalanine, this CDR3 has 14 amino acids. Just CDR3 DNA is preserved here, 42 bases in frame from base 1. The clonotype comes from a boy less than two years old with hemimegalencephaly and intractable seizures. The sequences come from peripheral blood, collected at surgery. The chain links TRBV27 with TRBJ1-4; no D segment can be confidently identified. Here is the DNA: TGTGCCAGCAGTTTGCAAACGGGTGGAGAAAAACTGTTTTTT. This is translated as CASSLQTGGEKLFF.